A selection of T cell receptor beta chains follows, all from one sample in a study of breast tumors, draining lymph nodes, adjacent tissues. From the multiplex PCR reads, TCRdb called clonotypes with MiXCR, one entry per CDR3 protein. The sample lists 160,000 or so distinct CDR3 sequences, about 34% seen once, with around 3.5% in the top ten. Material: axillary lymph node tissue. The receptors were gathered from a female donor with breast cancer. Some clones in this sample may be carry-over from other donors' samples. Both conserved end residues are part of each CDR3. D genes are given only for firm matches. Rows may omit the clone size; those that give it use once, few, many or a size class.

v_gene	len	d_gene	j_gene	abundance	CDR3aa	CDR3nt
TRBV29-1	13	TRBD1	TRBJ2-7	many	CSVRTGGNSEQYF	TGCAGCGTTAGGACAGGGGGGAATAGCGAGCAGTACTTC
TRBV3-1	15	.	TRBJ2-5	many	CASSRYGGPQETQYF	TGTGCCAGCAGCCGTTATGGAGGACCCCAAGAGACCCAGTACTTC
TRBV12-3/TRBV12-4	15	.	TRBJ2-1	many	CASTWRQGGYNEQFF	TGTGCCAGCACCTGGAGGCAGGGGGGCTACAATGAGCAGTTCTTC
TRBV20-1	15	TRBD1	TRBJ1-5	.	CSAAGDSNSNQPQHF	TGCAGTGCCGCAGGGGACAGCAATAGCAATCAGCCCCAGCATTTT
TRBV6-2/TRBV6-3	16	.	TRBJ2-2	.	CASTPRGGRKTGELFF	TGTGCCAGCACTCCACGAGGGGGGCGGAAGACCGGGGAGCTGTTTTTT
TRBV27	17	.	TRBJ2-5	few	CASSRGALASLLETQYF	TGTGCCAGCAGTAGGGGGGCCCTAGCGTCGCTATTGGAGACCCAGTACTTC
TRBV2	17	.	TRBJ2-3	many	CASSEFQSLSSTDTQYF	TGTGCCAGCAGTGAATTTCAGAGTCTCTCTAGCACAGATACGCAGTATTTT
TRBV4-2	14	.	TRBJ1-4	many	CASSQEEVNEKLFF	TGTGCCAGCAGCCAAGAGGAAGTTAATGAAAAACTGTTTTTT
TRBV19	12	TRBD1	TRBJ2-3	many	CASRDRWNTQYF	TGTGCCAGTAGGGACAGGTGGAATACGCAGTATTTT
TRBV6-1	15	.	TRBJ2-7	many	CASSTRPGDPYEQYF	TGTGCCAGCAGTACCCGCCCGGGGGACCCCTACGAGCAGTACTTC
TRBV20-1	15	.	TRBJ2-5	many	CSARKGGLIQKTQYF	TGCAGTGCTAGGAAAGGAGGATTAATTCAGAAGACCCAGTACTTC
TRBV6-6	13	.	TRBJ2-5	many	CASSYGGPETQYF	TGTGCCAGCAGTTACGGGGGGCCGGAGACCCAGTACTTC
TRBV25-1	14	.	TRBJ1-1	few	CASSAPQGRREAFF	TGTGCCAGCAGTGCCCCCCAGGGTCGGCGTGAAGCTTTCTTT
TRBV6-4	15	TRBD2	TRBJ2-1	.	CASSRLAGGGNEQFF	TGTGCCAGCAGCAGACTAGCGGGGGGTGGGAATGAGCAGTTCTTC
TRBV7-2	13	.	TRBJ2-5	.	CASGEGFQETQYF	TGTGCCAGCGGCGAGGGGTTCCAAGAGACCCAGTACTTC
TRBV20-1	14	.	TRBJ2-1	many	CSARARDLYNEQFF	TGCAGTGCTAGAGCACGGGACTTATACAATGAGCAGTTCTTC
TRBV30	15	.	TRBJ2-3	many	CAWSPTGSGTDTQYF	TGTGCCTGGAGCCCAACGGGGTCCGGCACAGATACGCAGTATTTT
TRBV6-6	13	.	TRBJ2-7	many	CASSPDTNYEQYF	TGTGCCAGCAGTCCCGACACGAACTACGAGCAGTACTTC
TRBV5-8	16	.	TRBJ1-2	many	CASSLFQGRDRYGYTF	TGTGCCAGCAGCTTGTTTCAGGGAAGGGACCGCTATGGCTACACCTTC
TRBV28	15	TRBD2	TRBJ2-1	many	CASSQLAGDLNEQFF	TGTGCCAGCAGTCAACTAGCGGGAGACCTCAATGAGCAGTTCTTC
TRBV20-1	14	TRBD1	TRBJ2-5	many	CSAPGGRIQETQYF	TGCAGTGCGCCAGGGGGTAGGATCCAAGAGACCCAGTACTTC
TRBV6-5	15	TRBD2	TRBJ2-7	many	CASSPLTSGGYEQYF	TGTGCCAGCAGCCCGCTGACTAGCGGGGGGTACGAGCAGTACTTC
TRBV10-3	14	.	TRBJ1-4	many	CAISVGQFNEKLFF	TGTGCCATCAGCGTCGGACAGTTTAATGAAAAACTGTTTTTT
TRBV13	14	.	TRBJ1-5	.	CASSQPGDGRYEHF	TGTGCCAGCAGCCAGCCGGGGGACGGGAGATACGAGCATTTT
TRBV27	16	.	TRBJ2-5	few	CASSPTGGGTQETQYF	TGTGCCAGCAGTCCCACAGGGGGGGGGACCCAAGAGACCCAGTACTTC
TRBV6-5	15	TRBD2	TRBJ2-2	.	CTSSSDGGITGELFF	TGTACCAGCAGCTCTGACGGGGGGATCACCGGGGAGCTGTTTTTT
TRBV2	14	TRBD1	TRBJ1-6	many	CASSATGFNSPLHF	TGTGCCAGCAGTGCGACAGGGTTTAATTCACCCCTCCACTTT
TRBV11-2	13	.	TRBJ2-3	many	CASSVGAADTQYF	TGTGCCAGCAGCGTAGGGGCGGCAGATACGCAGTATTTT
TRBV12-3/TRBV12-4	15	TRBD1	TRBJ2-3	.	CASSSPGQQADTQYF	TGTGCCAGCAGTTCGCCGGGACAGCAAGCAGATACGCAGTATTTT
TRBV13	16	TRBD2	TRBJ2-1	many	CASSTGVHTGGNEQFF	TGTGCCAGCAGCACGGGGGTACACACGGGGGGCAATGAGCAGTTCTTC
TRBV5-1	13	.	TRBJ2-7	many	CASSSWDSYEQYF	TGCGCCAGCAGCAGCTGGGATAGCTACGAGCAGTACTTC
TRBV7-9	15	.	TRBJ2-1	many	CASSLGAGPYNEQFF	TGTGCCAGCAGCTTAGGTGCAGGGCCCTACAATGAGCAGTTCTTC
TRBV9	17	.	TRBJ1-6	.	CASSVERDTLRGSPLYF	TGTGCCAGCAGCGTAGAAAGGGACACCCTACGGGGTTCACCCCTCTACTTT
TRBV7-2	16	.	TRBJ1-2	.	CASGPLRDRASFGYTF	TGTGCCAGCGGCCCATTACGGGATAGGGCCTCTTTTGGCTACACCTTC
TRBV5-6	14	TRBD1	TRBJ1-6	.	CASSHGQGDSPLHF	TGTGCCAGCAGCCATGGACAGGGGGATTCACCCCTCCACTTT